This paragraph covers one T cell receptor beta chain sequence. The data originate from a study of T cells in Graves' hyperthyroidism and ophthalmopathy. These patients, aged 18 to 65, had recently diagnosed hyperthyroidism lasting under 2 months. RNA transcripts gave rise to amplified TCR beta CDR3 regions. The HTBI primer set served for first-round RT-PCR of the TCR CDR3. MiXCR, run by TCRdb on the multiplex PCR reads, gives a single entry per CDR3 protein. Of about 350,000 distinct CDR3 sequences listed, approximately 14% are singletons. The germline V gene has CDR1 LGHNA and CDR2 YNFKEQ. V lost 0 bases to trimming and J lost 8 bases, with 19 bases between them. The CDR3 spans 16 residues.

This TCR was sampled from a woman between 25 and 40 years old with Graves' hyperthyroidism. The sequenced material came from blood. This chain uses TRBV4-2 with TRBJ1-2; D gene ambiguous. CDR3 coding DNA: TGTGCCAGCAGCCAAGATAGAGGGCAGAGGGTGGGCGGCTACACCTTC. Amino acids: CASSQDRGQRVGGYTF.